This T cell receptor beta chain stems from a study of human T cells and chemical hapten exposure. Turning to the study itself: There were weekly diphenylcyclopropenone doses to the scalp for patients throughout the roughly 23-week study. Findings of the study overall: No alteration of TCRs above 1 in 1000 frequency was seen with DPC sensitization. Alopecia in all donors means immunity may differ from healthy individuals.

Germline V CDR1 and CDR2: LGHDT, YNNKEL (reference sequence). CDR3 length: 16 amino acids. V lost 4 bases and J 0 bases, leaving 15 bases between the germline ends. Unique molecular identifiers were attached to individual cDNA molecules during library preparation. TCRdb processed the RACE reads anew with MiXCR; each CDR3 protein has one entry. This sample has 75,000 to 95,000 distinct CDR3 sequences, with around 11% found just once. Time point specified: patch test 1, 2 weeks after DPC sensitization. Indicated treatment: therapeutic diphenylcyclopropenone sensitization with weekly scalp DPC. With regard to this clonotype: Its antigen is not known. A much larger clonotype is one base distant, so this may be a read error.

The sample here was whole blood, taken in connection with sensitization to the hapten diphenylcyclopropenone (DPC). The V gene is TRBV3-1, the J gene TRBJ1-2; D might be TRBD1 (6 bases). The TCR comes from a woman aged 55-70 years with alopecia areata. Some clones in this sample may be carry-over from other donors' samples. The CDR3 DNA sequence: TGTGCCAGCAGCCCTACACTGACAGGCACTAACTATGGCTACACCTTC. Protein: CASSPTLTGTNYGYTF.